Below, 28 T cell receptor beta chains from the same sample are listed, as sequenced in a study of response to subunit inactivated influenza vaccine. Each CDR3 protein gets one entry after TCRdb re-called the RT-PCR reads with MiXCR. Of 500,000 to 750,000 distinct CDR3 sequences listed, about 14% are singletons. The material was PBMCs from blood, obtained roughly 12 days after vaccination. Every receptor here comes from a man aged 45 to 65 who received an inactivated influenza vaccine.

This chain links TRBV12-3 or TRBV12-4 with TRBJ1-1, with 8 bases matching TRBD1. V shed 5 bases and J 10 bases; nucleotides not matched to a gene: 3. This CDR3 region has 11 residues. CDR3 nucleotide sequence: TGTGCCAGCAGTAACGGACAGGGAGCTTTCTTT. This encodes CASSNGQGAFF.

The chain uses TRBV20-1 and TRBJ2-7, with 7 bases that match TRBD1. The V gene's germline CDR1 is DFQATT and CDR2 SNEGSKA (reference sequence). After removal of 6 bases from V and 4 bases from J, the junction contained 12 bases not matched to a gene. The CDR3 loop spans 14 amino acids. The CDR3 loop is CSAAGGQVGYEQYF. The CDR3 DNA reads TGCAGTGCCGCAGGGGGACAAGTAGGATACGAGCAGTACTTC.

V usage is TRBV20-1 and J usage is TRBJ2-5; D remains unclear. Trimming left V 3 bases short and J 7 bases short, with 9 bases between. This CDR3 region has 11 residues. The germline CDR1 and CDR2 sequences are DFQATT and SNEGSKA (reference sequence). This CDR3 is CSASSVGTQYF. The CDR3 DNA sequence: TGCAGTGCTAGCTCGGTTGGGACCCAGTACTTC.

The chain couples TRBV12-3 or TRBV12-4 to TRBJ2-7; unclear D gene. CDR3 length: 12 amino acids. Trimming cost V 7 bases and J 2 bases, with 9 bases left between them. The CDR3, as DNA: TGTGCCAGCAAGGCAGATGCCTACGAGCAGTACTTC. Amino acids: CASKADAYEQYF.

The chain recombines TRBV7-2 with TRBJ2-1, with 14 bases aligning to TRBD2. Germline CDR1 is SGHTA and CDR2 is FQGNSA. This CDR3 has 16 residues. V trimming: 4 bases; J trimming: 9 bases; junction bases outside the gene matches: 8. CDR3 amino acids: CASSYGLAGGVGEQFF. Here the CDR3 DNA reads TGTGCCAGCAGCTACGGACTAGCGGGAGGCGTGGGTGAGCAGTTCTTC.

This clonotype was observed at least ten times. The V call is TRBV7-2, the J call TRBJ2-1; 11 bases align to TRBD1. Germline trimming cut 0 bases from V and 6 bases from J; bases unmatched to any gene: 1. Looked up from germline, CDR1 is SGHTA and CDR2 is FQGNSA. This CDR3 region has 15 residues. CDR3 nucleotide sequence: TGTGCCAGCAGCTTAGCTGGGACAGGGGGCAATGAGCAGTTCTTC. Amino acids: CASSLAGTGGNEQFF. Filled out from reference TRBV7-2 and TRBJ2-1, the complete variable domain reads GAGVSQSPSNKVTEKGKDVELRCDPISGHTALYWYRQSLGQGLEFLIYFQGNSAPDKSGLPSDRFSAERTGGSVSTLTIQRTQQEDSAVYLCASSLAGTGGNEQFFGPGTRLTVL.

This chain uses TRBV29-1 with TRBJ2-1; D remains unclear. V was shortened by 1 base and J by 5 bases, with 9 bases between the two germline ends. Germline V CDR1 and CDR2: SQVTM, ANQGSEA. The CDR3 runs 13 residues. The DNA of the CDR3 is TGCAGCGTTGAAGCGAGACCCAACAATGAGCAGTTCTTC. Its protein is CSVEARPNNEQFF.

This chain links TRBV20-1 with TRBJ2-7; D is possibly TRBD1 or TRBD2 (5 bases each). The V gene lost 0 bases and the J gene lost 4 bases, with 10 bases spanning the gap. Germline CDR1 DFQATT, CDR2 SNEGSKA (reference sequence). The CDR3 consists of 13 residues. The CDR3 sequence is CSARERGWYEQYF. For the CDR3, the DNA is TGCAGTGCTAGAGAGAGGGGTTGGTACGAGCAGTACTTC.

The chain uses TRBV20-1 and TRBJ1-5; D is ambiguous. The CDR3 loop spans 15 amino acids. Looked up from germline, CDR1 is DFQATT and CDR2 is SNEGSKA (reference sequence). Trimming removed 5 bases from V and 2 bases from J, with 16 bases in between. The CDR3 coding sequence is TGCAGTGCTGGGAACGTGGGATTCGGCAATCAGCCCCAGCATTTT. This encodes CSAGNVGFGNQPQHF.

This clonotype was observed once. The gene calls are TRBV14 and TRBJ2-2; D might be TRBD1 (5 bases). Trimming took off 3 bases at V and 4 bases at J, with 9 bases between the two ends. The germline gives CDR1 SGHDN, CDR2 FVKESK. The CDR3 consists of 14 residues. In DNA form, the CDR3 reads TGTGCCAGCAGCCAGACAGCTATCACCGGGGAGCTGTTTTTT. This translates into CASSQTAITGELFF.

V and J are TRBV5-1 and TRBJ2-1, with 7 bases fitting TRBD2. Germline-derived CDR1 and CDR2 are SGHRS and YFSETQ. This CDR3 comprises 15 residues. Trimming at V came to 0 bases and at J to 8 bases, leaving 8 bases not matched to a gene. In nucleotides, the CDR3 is TGCGCCAGCAGCTTGGGGGACTACCCTAGCGATGAGCAGTTCTTC. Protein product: CASSLGDYPSDEQFF. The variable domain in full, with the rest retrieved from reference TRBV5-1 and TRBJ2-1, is KAGVTQTPRYLIKTRGQQVTLSCSPISGHRSVSWYQQTPGQGLQFLFEYFSETQRNKGNFPGRFSGRQFSNSRSEMNVSTLELGDSALYLCASSLGDYPSDEQFFGPGTRLTVL.

CDR3 in DNA: TGTGCCAGCAGTGAGGACAGGTCCTGGTCTACGCAGTATTTT. Encoded protein: CASSEDRSWSTQYF. The chain combines TRBV2 with TRBJ2-3; 7 nucleotides match TRBD1. Germline CDR1 and CDR2: SNHLY and FYNNEI. The CDR3 is 14 amino acids. After removal of 3 bases from V and 8 bases from J, the junction contained 8 bases not matched to a gene.

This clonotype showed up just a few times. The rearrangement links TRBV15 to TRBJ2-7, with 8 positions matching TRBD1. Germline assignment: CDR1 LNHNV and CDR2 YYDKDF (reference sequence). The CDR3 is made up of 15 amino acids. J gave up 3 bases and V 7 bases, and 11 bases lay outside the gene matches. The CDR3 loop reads CATTGNGTGIYEQYF. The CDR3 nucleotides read TGTGCCACCACCGGTAACGGGACAGGTATCTACGAGCAGTACTTC.

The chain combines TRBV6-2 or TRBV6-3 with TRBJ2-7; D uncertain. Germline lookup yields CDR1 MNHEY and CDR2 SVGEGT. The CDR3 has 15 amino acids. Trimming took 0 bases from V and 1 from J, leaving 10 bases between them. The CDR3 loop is CASSYSIQASYEQYF. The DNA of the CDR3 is TGTGCCAGCAGTTACTCGATCCAGGCTTCCTACGAGCAGTACTTC.

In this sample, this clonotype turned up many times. The CDR3 region has the DNA TGTGCCAGCAGTTACTCTTACGCGGGGGCCTACTCTGGGGCCAACGTCCTGACTTTC. As protein: CASSYSYAGAYSGANVLTF. The chain carries TRBV6-5 and TRBJ2-6; D perhaps matches TRBD2 (7 bases). V lost 0 bases, J lost 0 bases, and 15 bases lay in between. CDR3 length equals 19 residues. The V gene's germline CDR1 is MNHEY and CDR2 SVGAGI.

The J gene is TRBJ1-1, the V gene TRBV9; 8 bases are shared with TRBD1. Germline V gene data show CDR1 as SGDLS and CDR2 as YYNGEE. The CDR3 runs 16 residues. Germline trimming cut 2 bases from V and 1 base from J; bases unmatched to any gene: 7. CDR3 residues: CASSVGQVIQNTEAFF. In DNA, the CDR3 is TGTGCCAGCAGCGTGGGACAGGTAATCCAGAACACTGAAGCTTTCTTT.

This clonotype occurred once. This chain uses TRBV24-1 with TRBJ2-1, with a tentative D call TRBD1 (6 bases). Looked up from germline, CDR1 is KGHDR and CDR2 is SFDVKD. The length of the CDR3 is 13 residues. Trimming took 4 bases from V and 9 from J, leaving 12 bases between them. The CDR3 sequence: CATSDHRVSEQFF. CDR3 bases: TGTGCCACCAGTGACCACAGGGTCAGTGAGCAGTTCTTC.

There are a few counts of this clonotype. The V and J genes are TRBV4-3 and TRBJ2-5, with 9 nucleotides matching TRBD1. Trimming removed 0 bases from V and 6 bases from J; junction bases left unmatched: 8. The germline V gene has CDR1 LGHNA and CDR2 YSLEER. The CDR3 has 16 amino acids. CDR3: CASSQESGTGRQTQYF. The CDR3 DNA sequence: TGCGCCAGCAGCCAAGAATCAGGGACAGGGAGACAGACCCAGTACTTC.

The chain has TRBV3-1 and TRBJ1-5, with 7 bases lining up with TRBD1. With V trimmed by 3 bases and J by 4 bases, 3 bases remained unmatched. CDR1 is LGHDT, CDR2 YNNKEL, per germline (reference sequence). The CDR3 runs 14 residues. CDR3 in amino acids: CASSHGTANQPQHF. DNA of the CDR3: TGTGCCAGCAGCCATGGGACAGCGAATCAGCCCCAGCATTTT.

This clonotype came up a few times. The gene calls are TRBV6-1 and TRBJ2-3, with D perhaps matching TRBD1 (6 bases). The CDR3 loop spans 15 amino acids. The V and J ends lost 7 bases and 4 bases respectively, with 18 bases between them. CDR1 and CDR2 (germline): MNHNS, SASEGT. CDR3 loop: CASIQGYSDSDTQYF. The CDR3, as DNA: TGTGCCAGCATTCAGGGGTACAGTGATTCAGATACGCAGTATTTT.

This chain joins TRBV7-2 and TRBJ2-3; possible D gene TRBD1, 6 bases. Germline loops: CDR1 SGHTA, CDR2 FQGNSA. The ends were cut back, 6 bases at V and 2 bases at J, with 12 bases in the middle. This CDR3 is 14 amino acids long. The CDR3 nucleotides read TGTGCCAGCAGTACAGGGTTCTTCACAGATACGCAGTATTTT. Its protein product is CASSTGFFTDTQYF. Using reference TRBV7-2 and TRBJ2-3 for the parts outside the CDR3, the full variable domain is GAGVSQSPSNKVTEKGKDVELRCDPISGHTALYWYRQSLGQGLEFLIYFQGNSAPDKSGLPSDRFSAERTGGSVSTLTIQRTQQEDSAVYLCASSTGFFTDTQYFGPGTRLTVL.

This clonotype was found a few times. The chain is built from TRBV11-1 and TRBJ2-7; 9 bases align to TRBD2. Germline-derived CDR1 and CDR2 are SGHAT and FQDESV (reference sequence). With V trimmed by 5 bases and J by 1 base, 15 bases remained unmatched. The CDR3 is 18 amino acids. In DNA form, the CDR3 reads TGTGCCAGCAGCGAGGCGGGCGGGAGGGGCCCTCTGTCCTACGAGCAGTACTTC. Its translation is CASSEAGGRGPLSYEQYF.

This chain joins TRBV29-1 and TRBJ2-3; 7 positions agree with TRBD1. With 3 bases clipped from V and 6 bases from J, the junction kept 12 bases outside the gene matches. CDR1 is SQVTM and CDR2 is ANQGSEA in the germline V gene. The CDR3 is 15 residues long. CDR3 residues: CSVDVGGFVTDTQYF. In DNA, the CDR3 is TGCAGCGTTGATGTAGGGGGCTTTGTCACCGATACGCAGTATTTT.

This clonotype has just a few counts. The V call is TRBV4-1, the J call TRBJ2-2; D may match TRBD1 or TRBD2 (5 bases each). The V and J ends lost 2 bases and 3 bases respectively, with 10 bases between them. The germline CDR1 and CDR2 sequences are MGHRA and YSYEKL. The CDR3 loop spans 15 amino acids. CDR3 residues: CASSQQGAYTGELFF. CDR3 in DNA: TGCGCCAGCAGCCAACAGGGAGCGTACACCGGGGAGCTGTTTTTT.

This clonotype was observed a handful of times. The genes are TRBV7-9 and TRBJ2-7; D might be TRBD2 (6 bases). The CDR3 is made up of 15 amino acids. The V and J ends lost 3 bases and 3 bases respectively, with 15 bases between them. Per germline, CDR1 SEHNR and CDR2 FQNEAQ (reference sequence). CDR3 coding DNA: TGTGCCAGCAGCTTTCCCCCTGGGGGGTACTACGAGCAGTACTTC. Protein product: CASSFPPGGYYEQYF.

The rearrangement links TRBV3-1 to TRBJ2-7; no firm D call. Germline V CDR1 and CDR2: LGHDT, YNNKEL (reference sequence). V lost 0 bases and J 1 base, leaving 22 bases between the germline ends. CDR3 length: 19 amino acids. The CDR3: CASSQDPRSWQARSYEQYF. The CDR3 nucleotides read TGTGCCAGCAGCCAAGATCCGCGTAGTTGGCAGGCAAGATCCTACGAGCAGTACTTC.

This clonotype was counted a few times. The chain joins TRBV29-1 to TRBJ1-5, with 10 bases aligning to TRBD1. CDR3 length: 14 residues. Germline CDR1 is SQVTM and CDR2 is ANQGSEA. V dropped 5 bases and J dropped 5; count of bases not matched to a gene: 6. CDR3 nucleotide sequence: TGCAGCGTTAGCGAGGGGACAGGGGATCAGCCCCAGCATTTT. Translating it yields CSVSEGTGDQPQHF.

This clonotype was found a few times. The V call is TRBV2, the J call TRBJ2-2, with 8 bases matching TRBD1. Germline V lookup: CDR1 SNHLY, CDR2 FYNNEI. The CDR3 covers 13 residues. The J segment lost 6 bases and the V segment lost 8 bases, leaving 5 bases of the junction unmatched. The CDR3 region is CASGVRGPGELFF. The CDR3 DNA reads TGTGCCAGCGGGGTCAGGGGGCCCGGGGAGCTGTTTTTT.